A single sample is the source of the 12 T cell receptor beta chains below, sequenced in a study of blood T cell repertoires in COVID-19. Profiled with immunoSEQ multiplex PCR; TCRdb holds only in-frame clones, not every one. The sample contains about 440,000 clones, 88% of which appear only once. Specimen: peripheral blood. These TCRs come from a woman between 45 and 60 years old with COVID-19, enrolled during active disease.

This chain joins TRBV5-1 and TRBJ2-5; 9 positions match TRBD1. CDR1 and CDR2 from the germline V gene are SGHRS and YFSETQ. The V gene end was trimmed by 4 bases and the J gene end by 3 bases; junction bases not matched to a gene: 7. This CDR3 has 15 amino acids. Here the CDR3 DNA reads TGCGCCAGCAGCGCCTTGACAGGGGGAGAAGAGACCCAGTACTTC. Translating gives CASSALTGGEETQYF.

The rearrangement links TRBV6-5 to TRBJ1-5; D might be TRBD1 (6 bases). V was trimmed by 6 bases and J by 7 bases, leaving 13 bases between them. Germline CDR1 reads MNHEY; CDR2 reads SVGAGI. CDR3 size: 13 residues. The CDR3 region has the DNA TGTGCCAGCAGAAAGGGACAAAGCCAGCCCCAGCATTTT. Its protein is CASRKGQSQPQHF.

Ten or more counts support this clone. The V call is TRBV3-1 (or the pseudogene TRBV3-2), the J call TRBJ2-2; D unresolved. Germline loops: CDR1 LGHDT, CDR2 YNNKEL (reference sequence). The CDR3 runs 15 residues. V was clipped by 0 bases and J by 6 bases, with 11 bases between them. CDR3 region: CASSQDLRAPGELFF. The CDR3, as DNA: TGTGCCAGCAGCCAAGATCTAAGAGCCCCCGGGGAGCTGTTTTTT.

The chain couples TRBV7-8 to TRBJ1-6, with D hard to call. From germline, CDR1 is SGHVS and CDR2 FQNEAQ. Trimming removed 3 bases from V and 9 bases from J, with 9 bases in between. The CDR3 totals 13 residues. The chain's CDR3 is CASSLGEVSPLHF. As DNA, the CDR3 is TGTGCCAGCAGCTTGGGAGAAGTTTCACCCCTCCACTTT.

The genes are TRBV28 and TRBJ1-2; TRBD1 might be the D (5 bases). This CDR3 contains 13 residues. With 6 bases removed from V and 7 bases from J, the gap between germline ends came to 15 bases. Germline values: CDR1 MDHEN, CDR2 SYDVKM. CDR3 sequence reads: CASSRIGGGGYTF. The CDR3, as DNA: TGTGCCAGCAGCCGTATTGGGGGGGGTGGCTACACCTTC.

The chain has TRBV2 and TRBJ1-4; TRBD1 is a possible D gene (5 bases). This CDR3 is built from 15 residues. CDR1 is SNHLY, CDR2 FYNNEI, per germline. V was pared by 7 bases and J by 8 bases, with 20 bases between. The CDR3 is CASTDRDWGGEKLFF. CDR3 nucleotide sequence: TGTGCCAGCACCGATAGGGACTGGGGAGGGGAAAAACTGTTTTTT.

This chain connects TRBV12-3 or TRBV12-4 to TRBJ1-1, with D possibly TRBD1 on 6 matching bases. V lost 6 bases, J lost 6 bases, and 14 bases lay in between. The CDR3 totals 13 residues. This CDR3 reads CASSAQGRAEAFF. DNA of the CDR3: TGTGCCAGCAGCGCTCAGGGGAGGGCTGAAGCTTTCTTT.

The chain is built from TRBV19 and TRBJ2-3; TRBD2 matches at 8 bases. There are 13 residues in the CDR3. The germline V gene has CDR1 LNHDA and CDR2 SQIVND (reference sequence). The junction had 5 bases not matched to a gene; V was cut back by 3 bases and J by 9 bases. The CDR3 protein is CASSIGGAETQYF. The CDR3 DNA follows: TGTGCCAGTAGTATCGGGGGGGCTGAAACGCAGTATTTT.

DNA for the CDR3: TGTGCCAGCAGCCCCCAGGGGACAACTGAGCAGTACTTC. Amino acid sequence: CASSPQGTTEQYF. The J gene is TRBJ2-7, the V gene TRBV7-3; a possible D gene is TRBD1 (6 bases). The length of the CDR3 is 13 residues. The germline V gene encodes CDR1 SGHTA and CDR2 FQGTGA. The V end lost 5 bases, the J end lost 7 bases, and 15 bases lay between the germline ends.

The V gene is TRBV5-6, the J gene TRBJ2-7; D uncertain. V was clipped by 2 bases and J by 2 bases, with 8 bases between them. The germline V gene encodes CDR1 SGHDT and CDR2 YYEEEE. This CDR3 is 13 amino acids long. CDR3 sequence: CASSFDMTYEQYF. CDR3 DNA: TGTGCCAGCAGCTTCGACATGACCTACGAGCAGTACTTC.

The V and J genes are TRBV7-2 and TRBJ2-3; 9 bases align to TRBD2. This CDR3 comprises 16 residues. Germline V lookup: CDR1 SGHTA, CDR2 FQGNSA. The V gene end was trimmed by 0 bases and the J gene end by 4 bases; junction bases not matched to a gene: 5. CDR3 sequence reads: CASSLAASGVADTQYF. CDR3 nucleotide sequence: TGTGCCAGCAGCTTAGCGGCTAGCGGGGTTGCAGATACGCAGTATTTT.

This rearrangement joins TRBV7-9 to TRBJ2-5, with TRBD1 matching 7 bases. CDR1 and CDR2 (germline): SEHNR, FQNEAQ (reference sequence). The CDR3 spans 13 residues. After removal of 4 bases from V and 3 bases from J, the junction contained 2 bases not matched to a gene. In nucleotides, the CDR3 is TGTGCCAGCAGCTATGGGACAGAAGAGACCCAGTACTTC. It is translated as CASSYGTEETQYF.